A selection of T cell receptor beta chains follows, all from one sample in a study of cytomegalovirus exposure and HLA in healthy donors. Data came from immunoSEQ multiplex PCR; TCRdb stores just in-frame clones and leaves some out. This table holds under 70,000 clones. Sequencing was performed on PBMCs. The source is a woman between 25 and 40 years old in good health and CMV-seropositive. Each CDR3 is given without its conserved first and last residue. A D gene is named only where the DNA matches it firmly.

J gene: TRBJ1-4
V gene: TRBV19
D gene: -
CDR3 protein: ASSRSGEYEKLF

J gene: TRBJ2-7
V gene: TRBV19
D gene: TRBD2
CDR3 protein: ASSSSGRAYEQY

J gene: TRBJ2-2
V gene: TRBV4-1
D gene: TRBD1
CDR3 protein: ASSQGWDRGRWTGELF

J gene: TRBJ1-4
V gene: TRBV2
D gene: -
CDR3 protein: ASSIQQGSHEKLF

J gene: TRBJ2-2
V gene: TRBV7-9
D gene: -
CDR3 protein: ASNLEGRNTGELF

J gene: TRBJ2-7
V gene: TRBV18
D gene: TRBD2
CDR3 protein: ASPQSRIGTSDYEQY

J gene: TRBJ2-7
V gene: TRBV7-9
D gene: TRBD2
CDR3 protein: ASSSNAGDLPLYEQY

J gene: TRBJ1-3
V gene: TRBV30
D gene: TRBD1
CDR3 protein: AWNTGDSGNTIY

J gene: TRBJ1-1
V gene: TRBV27
D gene: TRBD1
CDR3 protein: ASSRDRGTEAF

J gene: TRBJ2-5
V gene: TRBV19
D gene: -
CDR3 protein: ATAPGRGPNQETQY

J gene: TRBJ1-6
V gene: TRBV10-3
D gene: TRBD1
CDR3 protein: ARDRGYYNSPLH

J gene: TRBJ2-2
V gene: TRBV27
D gene: -
CDR3 protein: ASSLGASTGELF

J gene: TRBJ2-6
V gene: TRBV6-4
D gene: -
CDR3 protein: ASSAGEPGANVLT

J gene: TRBJ2-2
V gene: TRBV30
D gene: TRBD1
CDR3 protein: ALGQGTTGELF

J gene: TRBJ2-7
V gene: TRBV4-1
D gene: -
CDR3 protein: ASSPIGPGLNYEQY

J gene: TRBJ2-1
V gene: TRBV4-2
D gene: TRBD2
CDR3 protein: ASSQEASGGAIRNEQF

J gene: TRBJ1-2
V gene: TRBV19
D gene: -
CDR3 protein: ASSITGKRISYT

J gene: TRBJ1-2
V gene: TRBV29-1
D gene: TRBD1
CDR3 protein: SVEEGTGSIFYGYT

J gene: TRBJ1-2
V gene: TRBV7-5
D gene: -
CDR3 protein: ARSLEGGHGYT

J gene: TRBJ2-1
V gene: TRBV30
D gene: TRBD2
CDR3 protein: AWSGTSPYNEQF

J gene: TRBJ1-4
V gene: TRBV5-1
D gene: -
CDR3 protein: ASSLTGLNEKLF

J gene: TRBJ2-7
V gene: TRBV6-1
D gene: TRBD1
CDR3 protein: ASRETGASYEQY

J gene: TRBJ2-1
V gene: TRBV6-5
D gene: TRBD1
CDR3 protein: ASSQPGQDYNEQF

J gene: TRBJ1-6
V gene: TRBV11-2
D gene: -
CDR3 protein: ASSLMAGMLSPLH

J gene: TRBJ2-1
V gene: TRBV29-1
D gene: -
CDR3 protein: SVEDQLVVVNEQF

J gene: TRBJ1-2
V gene: TRBV5-1
D gene: TRBD1
CDR3 protein: ASSPGDRAFYGYT

J gene: TRBJ1-4
V gene: TRBV27
D gene: -
CDR3 protein: ASSLSARAGNEKLF